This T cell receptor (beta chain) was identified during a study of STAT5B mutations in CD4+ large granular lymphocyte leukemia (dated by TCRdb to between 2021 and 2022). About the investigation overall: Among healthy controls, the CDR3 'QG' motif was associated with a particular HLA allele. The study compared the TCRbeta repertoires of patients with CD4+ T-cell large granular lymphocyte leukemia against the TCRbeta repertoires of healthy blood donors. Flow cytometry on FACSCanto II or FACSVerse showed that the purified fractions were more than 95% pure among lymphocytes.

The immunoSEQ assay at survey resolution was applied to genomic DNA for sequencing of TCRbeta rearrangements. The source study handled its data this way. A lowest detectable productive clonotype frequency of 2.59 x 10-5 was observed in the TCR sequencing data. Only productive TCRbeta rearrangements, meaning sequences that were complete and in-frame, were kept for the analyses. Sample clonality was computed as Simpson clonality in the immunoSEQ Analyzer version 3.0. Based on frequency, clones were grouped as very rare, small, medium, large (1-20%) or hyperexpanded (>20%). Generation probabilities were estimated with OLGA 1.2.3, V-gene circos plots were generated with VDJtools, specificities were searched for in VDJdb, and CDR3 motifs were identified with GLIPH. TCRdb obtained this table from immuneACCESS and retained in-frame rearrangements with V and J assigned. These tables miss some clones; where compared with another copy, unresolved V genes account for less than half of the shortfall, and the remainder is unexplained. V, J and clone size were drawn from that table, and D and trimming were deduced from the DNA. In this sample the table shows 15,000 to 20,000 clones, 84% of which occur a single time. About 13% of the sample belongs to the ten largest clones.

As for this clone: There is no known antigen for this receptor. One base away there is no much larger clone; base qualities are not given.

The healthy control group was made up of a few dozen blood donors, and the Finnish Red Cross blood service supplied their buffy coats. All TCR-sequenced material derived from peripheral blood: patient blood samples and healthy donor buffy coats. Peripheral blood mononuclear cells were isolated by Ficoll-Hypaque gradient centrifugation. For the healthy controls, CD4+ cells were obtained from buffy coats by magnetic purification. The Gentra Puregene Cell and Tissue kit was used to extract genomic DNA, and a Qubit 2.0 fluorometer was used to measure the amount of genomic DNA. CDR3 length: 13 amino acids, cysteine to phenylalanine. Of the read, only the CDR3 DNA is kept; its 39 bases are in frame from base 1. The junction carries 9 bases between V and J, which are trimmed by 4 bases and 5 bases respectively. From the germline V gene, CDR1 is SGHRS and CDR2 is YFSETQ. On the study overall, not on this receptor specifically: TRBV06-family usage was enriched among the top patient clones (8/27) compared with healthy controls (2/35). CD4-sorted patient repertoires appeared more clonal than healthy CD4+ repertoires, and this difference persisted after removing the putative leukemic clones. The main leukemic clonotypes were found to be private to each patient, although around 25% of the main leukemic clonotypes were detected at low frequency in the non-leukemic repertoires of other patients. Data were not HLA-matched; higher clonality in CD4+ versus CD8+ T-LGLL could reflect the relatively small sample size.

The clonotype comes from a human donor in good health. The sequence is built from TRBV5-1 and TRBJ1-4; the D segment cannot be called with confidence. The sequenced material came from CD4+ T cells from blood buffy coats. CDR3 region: CASSISQNEKLFF. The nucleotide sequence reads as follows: TGCGCCAGCAGCATCAGCCAGAATGAAAAACTGTTTTTT. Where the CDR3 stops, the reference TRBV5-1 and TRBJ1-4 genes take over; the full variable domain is KAGVTQTPRYLIKTRGQQVTLSCSPISGHRSVSWYQQTPGQGLQFLFEYFSETQRNKGNFPGRFSGRQFSNSRSEMNVSTLELGDSALYLCASSISQNEKLFFGSGTQLSVL.